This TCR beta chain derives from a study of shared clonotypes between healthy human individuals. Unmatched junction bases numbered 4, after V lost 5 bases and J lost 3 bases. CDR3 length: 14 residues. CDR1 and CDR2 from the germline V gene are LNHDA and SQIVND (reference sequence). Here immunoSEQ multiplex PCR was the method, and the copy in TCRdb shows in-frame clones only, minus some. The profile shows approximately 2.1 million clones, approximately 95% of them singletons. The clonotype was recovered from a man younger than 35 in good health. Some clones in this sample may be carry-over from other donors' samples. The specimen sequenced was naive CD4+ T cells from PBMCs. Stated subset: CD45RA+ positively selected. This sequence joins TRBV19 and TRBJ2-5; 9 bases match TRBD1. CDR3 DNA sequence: TGTGCCAGTAGTCCGTGGACAGGGGAAGAGACCCAGTACTTC. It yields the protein CASSPWTGEETQYF. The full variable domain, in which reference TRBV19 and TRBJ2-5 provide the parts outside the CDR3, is DGGITQSPKYLFRKEGQNVTLSCEQNLNHDAMYWYRQDPGQGLRLIYYSQIVNDFQKGDIAEGYSVSREKKESFPLTVTSAQKNPTAFYLCASSPWTGEETQYFGPGTRLLVL.